These 24 T cell receptor beta chains were sequenced from one sample in a study of blood T cells in healthy people across ages. A second roughly 6 to 11 cycle PCR used barcoded and J-beta primers. From the 5' RACE reads, TCRdb called clonotypes with MiXCR, one entry per CDR3 protein. The sample has about 1.6 million distinct CDR3 sequences; around 35% are singletons. The specimen sequenced was blood. Every receptor here comes from a woman aged 30 to 39 in good health.

V is TRBV20-1 and J is TRBJ2-7; 8 bases agree with TRBD1. J was trimmed by 4 bases and V by 0 bases; bases with no gene match: 8. This CDR3 spans 15 amino acids. Germline CDR1 and CDR2: DFQATT and SNEGSKA (reference sequence). The CDR3 is CSARDSSGGAYEQYF. The CDR3 DNA reads as TGCAGTGCTAGAGATTCATCAGGGGGCGCGTACGAGCAGTACTTC.

The chain uses TRBV4-1 and TRBJ2-7, with 11 bases fitting TRBD2. This CDR3 is built from 20 residues. V was pared by 4 bases and J by 0 bases, with 17 bases of the junction left unmatched. The germline CDR1 and CDR2 sequences are MGHRA and YSYEKL. The CDR3 sequence: CASSLQVGSSGRTRSYEQYF. As DNA, the CDR3 is TGCGCCAGCAGCCTTCAAGTGGGGTCTAGCGGGAGGACTCGCTCCTACGAGCAGTACTTC.

The chain combines TRBV20-1 with TRBJ2-3; D remains unclear. Trimming took off 2 bases at V and 7 bases at J, with 7 bases between the two ends. Germline-derived CDR1 and CDR2 are DFQATT and SNEGSKA (reference sequence). This CDR3 contains 11 residues. The CDR3 loop is CSARSGNTQYF. In DNA, the CDR3 is TGCAGTGCTAGAAGTGGCAATACGCAGTATTTT.

The sample holds many counts of this clonotype. The chain combines TRBV11-2 with TRBJ2-3; 11 nucleotides line up with TRBD2. The germline CDR1 and CDR2 sequences are SGHAT and FQNNGV. The CDR3 sequence is 16 residues long. After removal of 4 bases from V and 8 bases from J, the junction contained 11 bases not matched to a gene. The DNA for the CDR3 is TGTGCCAGCAGCTCGGGACTAGCGGTGAGCCCCCGTACGCAGTATTTT. The encoded protein is CASSSGLAVSPRTQYF.

The chain's CDR3 is CASRQTGGTEAFF. For the CDR3, the DNA is TGCGCCAGCAGACAAACAGGGGGAACTGAAGCTTTCTTT. The chain is built from TRBV4-1 and TRBJ1-1, with TRBD1 matching over 8 bases. Trimming cost V 6 bases and J 5 bases; bases outside gene matches: 5. From germline, CDR1 is MGHRA and CDR2 YSYEKL. CDR3 length: 13 residues.

This clonotype has a count of ten or more. The CDR3 here is CASSSSKQGYRDTWAWGQYF. CDR3 in DNA: TGTGCCAGCTCATCCTCGAAACAGGGGTACAGAGATACCTGGGCCTGGGGGCAGTACTTC. The V and J genes are TRBV18 and TRBJ2-7, with TRBD1 matching 7 bases. Germline V gene sequence: CDR1 KGHSH, CDR2 LQKENI. V lost 5 bases to trimming and J lost 9 bases; unmatched junction nucleotides: 31. This CDR3 comprises 20 residues.

This clonotype was counted between two and nine times. The chain has TRBV2 and TRBJ2-1, with D unclear. The CDR3 has 15 residues. Trimming took off 2 bases at V and 8 bases at J, with 16 bases between the two ends. Germline lookup yields CDR1 SNHLY and CDR2 FYNNEI. CDR3 amino acids: CASSEFRLGGDEQFF. CDR3 DNA sequence: TGTGCCAGCAGTGAATTTAGGCTCGGCGGCGATGAGCAGTTCTTC.

This clonotype was detected a few times. CDR3 amino acids: CASSSGRQSPSYEQYF. CDR3 DNA sequence: TGCGCCAGCAGCTCAGGAAGACAGTCACCCTCCTACGAGCAGTACTTC. This chain links TRBV5-1 with TRBJ2-7; perhaps TRBD1 as D (5 bases). CDR1 and CDR2 from the germline V gene are SGHRS and YFSETQ. Deletions cut 3 bases from V and 0 bases from J, with 16 bases between. CDR3 size: 16 residues.

In this sample, this clonotype turned up many times. The chain combines TRBV7-8 with TRBJ2-7, with D possibly TRBD2 on 5 matching bases. V lost 4 bases, J lost 2 bases, and 15 bases lay in between. Germline CDR1 reads SGHVS; CDR2 reads FQNEAQ. The CDR3 extends over 15 amino acids. The CDR3 loop reads CASSSDREATYEQYF. DNA of the CDR3: TGTGCCAGCAGCTCCGACCGGGAAGCTACCTACGAGCAGTACTTC.

J is TRBJ2-3 and V is TRBV4-1, with TRBD1 matching 7 bases. This CDR3 is built from 15 residues. Trimming at V came to 4 bases and at J to 4 bases, leaving 8 bases not matched to a gene. Germline CDR1 is MGHRA and CDR2 is YSYEKL. This CDR3 reads CASSLREGAPDTQYF. In nucleotides, the CDR3 is TGCGCCAGCAGCCTTCGCGAGGGGGCTCCAGATACGCAGTATTTT.

The V gene is TRBV3-1, the J gene TRBJ1-1; D gene uncertain. V was clipped by 0 bases and J by 0 bases, with 11 bases between them. This CDR3 region has 16 residues. The germline V gene encodes CDR1 LGHDT and CDR2 YNNKEL (reference sequence). The CDR3 is CASSQDLRGLNTEAFF. The CDR3 bases are TGTGCCAGCAGCCAAGATTTGCGAGGGCTGAACACTGAAGCTTTCTTT. Complete variable domain (other parts from reference TRBV3-1 and TRBJ1-1): DTAVSQTPKYLVTQMGNDKSIKCEQNLGHDTMYWYKQDSKKFLKIMFSYNNKELIINETVPNRFSPKSPDKAHLNLHINSLELGDSAVYFCASSQDLRGLNTEAFFGQGTRLTVV.

The chain carries TRBV7-8 and TRBJ2-1; no reliable D call. V lost 0 bases and J lost 9, with 18 bases in between. The CDR3 is made up of 16 amino acids. Per the germline V gene, CDR1 is SGHVS and CDR2 is FQNEAQ. Here the CDR3 reads CASSLATSRPGSEQFF. DNA of the CDR3: TGTGCCAGCAGCTTAGCGACTTCCCGCCCAGGTAGTGAGCAGTTCTTC.

This clonotype occurred many times. The chain employs TRBV13 and TRBJ1-2, with D possibly TRBD1 on 6 matching bases. CDR1 PRHDT and CDR2 FYEKMQ come from the germline V gene (reference sequence). There are 12 residues in the CDR3. Trimming left V 7 bases short and J 7 bases short, with 13 bases between. DNA of the CDR3: TGTGCCAGCACCGGGAGGGGGGCTGGCTACACCTTC. This codes for CASTGRGAGYTF.

J is TRBJ2-1 and V is TRBV12-3 or TRBV12-4; maybe TRBD2 (6 bases). The CDR3 length is 13 residues. The V end lost 6 bases, the J end lost 12 bases, and 18 bases lay between the germline ends. CDR3 nucleotides: TGTGCCAGCAGCTATGGGGGAGGTCGGGGGCAGTTCTTC. Amino acid sequence: CASSYGGGRGQFF.

The CDR3 bases are TGCAGTGCCTGGGGGCAGTCGAACACTGAAGCTTTCTTT. As protein: CSAWGQSNTEAFF. V gene TRBV20-1 combines with J gene TRBJ1-1; maybe TRBD1 (6 bases). Per germline, CDR1 DFQATT and CDR2 SNEGSKA (reference sequence). This CDR3 has 13 amino acids. V was cut by 6 bases and J by 1 base, with 12 bases left in between.

The table lists this clonotype with many counts. The chain uses TRBV10-3 and TRBJ2-3, with TRBD2 identical over 14 bases. V gave up 7 bases and J gave up 9 bases; unmatched junction bases: 3. Germline V CDR1 and CDR2: ENHRY, SYGVKD. The CDR3 has 13 amino acids. CDR3 in amino acids: CAITGTSGGTQYF. For the CDR3, the DNA is TGTGCCATCACCGGGACTAGCGGGGGCACGCAGTATTTT.

This clonotype was counted between two and nine times. This sequence joins TRBV19 and TRBJ2-1; D could derive from TRBD1 or TRBD2 (5 bases each). There are 14 residues in the CDR3. Trimming removed 7 bases from V and 8 bases from J, with 18 bases in between. CDR1 is LNHDA and CDR2 is SQIVND in the germline V gene (reference sequence). CDR3 amino acids: CASNSFGTRDEQFF. The CDR3 DNA sequence: TGTGCCAGTAATAGTTTTGGGACGAGGGATGAGCAGTTCTTC.

The chain is built from TRBV5-1 and TRBJ2-1; 10 positions match TRBD1. With V trimmed by 4 bases and J by 4 bases, 11 bases remained unmatched. CDR1 and CDR2 from the germline V gene are SGHRS and YFSETQ. The CDR3 length is 17 residues. CDR3 nucleotides: TGCGCCAGCAGCCCCACACCGGACAGGGGGGAATACAATGAGCAGTTCTTC. Encoded protein: CASSPTPDRGEYNEQFF.

This chain uses TRBV7-2 with TRBJ2-1, with TRBD1 as a possible D gene (6 bases). CDR3 length: 17 residues. V was clipped by 0 bases and J by 2 bases, with 14 bases between them. The germline CDR1 and CDR2 sequences are SGHTA and FQGNSA. The CDR3 DNA is TGTGCCAGCAGCTTAGCGCCAGAGGGGGTTCCCTACAATGAGCAGTTCTTC. Its translation is CASSLAPEGVPYNEQFF.

J is TRBJ2-1 and V is TRBV6-1; TRBD2 matches 8 bases. Germline values: CDR1 MNHNS, CDR2 SASEGT. The V and J ends lost 5 bases and 5 bases, in that order; junction bases with no gene match: 5. This CDR3 spans 14 amino acids. The CDR3 protein is CASSTGGIDNEQFF. Here the CDR3 DNA reads TGTGCCAGCAGTACGGGAGGGATTGACAATGAGCAGTTCTTC.

This clonotype was picked up many times. The rearrangement uses TRBV7-9 and TRBJ2-7; D might be TRBD1 (6 bases). Trimming stripped 1 base from V and 9 bases from J, with 22 bases between. The CDR3 contains 16 residues. Looked up from germline, CDR1 is SEHNR and CDR2 is FQNEAQ (reference sequence). The CDR3 DNA reads as TGTGCCAGCAGCTTAGTTCGCTCGGCCTCTACGACAGGGCAGTACTTC. Amino acid sequence: CASSLVRSASTTGQYF.

The V and J genes are TRBV5-1 and TRBJ1-4, with 7 nucleotides matching TRBD1. Losses at the gene ends were 4 bases for V and 7 bases for J; bases not matched to a gene: 7. CDR1 and CDR2 (germline): SGHRS, YFSETQ. The CDR3 consists of 14 residues. The CDR3 reads CASSQGGAAEKLFF. CDR3 sequence (DNA): TGCGCCAGCAGCCAAGGGGGCGCCGCTGAAAAACTGTTTTTT.

The genes are TRBV5-1 and TRBJ2-7; D may correspond to TRBD1 or TRBD2 (5 bases each). The CDR3 is made up of 15 amino acids. V lost 3 bases and J lost 0, with 13 bases in between. Looked up from germline, CDR1 is SGHRS and CDR2 is YFSETQ. The CDR3 sequence: CASSWGVTASYEQYF. The CDR3, as DNA: TGCGCCAGCAGCTGGGGAGTGACAGCCTCCTACGAGCAGTACTTC.

The chain carries TRBV20-1 and TRBJ1-1, with a weak D call TRBD1 (6 bases). The CDR3 sequence is 15 residues long. The V end was cut by 1 base, the J end by 1 base, with 13 bases between. Germline CDR1 is DFQATT and CDR2 is SNEGSKA (reference sequence). The CDR3 coding sequence is TGCAGTGCTAGAGCGGCAGGGGCTTGGAACACTGAAGCTTTCTTT. It yields the protein CSARAAGAWNTEAFF.